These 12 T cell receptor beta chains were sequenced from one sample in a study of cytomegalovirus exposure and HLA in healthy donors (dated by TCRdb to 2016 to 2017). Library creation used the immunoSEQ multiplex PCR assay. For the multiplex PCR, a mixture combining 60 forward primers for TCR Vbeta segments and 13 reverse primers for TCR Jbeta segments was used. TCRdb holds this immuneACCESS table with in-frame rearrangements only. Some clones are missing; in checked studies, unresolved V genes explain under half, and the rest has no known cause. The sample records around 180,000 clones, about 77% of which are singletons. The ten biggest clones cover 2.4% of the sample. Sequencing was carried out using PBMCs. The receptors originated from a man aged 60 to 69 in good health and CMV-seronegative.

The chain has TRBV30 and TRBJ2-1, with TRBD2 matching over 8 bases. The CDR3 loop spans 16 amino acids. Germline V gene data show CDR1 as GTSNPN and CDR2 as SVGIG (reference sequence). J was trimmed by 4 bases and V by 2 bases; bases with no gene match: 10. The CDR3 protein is CAWSPNLAGRYNEQFF. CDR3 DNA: TGTGCCTGGAGTCCAAACCTAGCGGGCAGATACAATGAGCAGTTCTTC.

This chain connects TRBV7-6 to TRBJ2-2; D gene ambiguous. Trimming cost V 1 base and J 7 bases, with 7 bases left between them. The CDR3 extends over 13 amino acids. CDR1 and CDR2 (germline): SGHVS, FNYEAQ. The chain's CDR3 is CASSLEEFGELFF. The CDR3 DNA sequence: TGTGCCAGCAGCTTAGAAGAGTTCGGGGAGCTGTTTTTT.

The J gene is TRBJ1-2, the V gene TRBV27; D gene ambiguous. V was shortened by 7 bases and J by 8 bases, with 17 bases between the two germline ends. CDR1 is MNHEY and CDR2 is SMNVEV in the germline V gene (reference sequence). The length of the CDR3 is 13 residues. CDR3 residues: CASTAGWGEGYTF. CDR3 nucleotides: TGTGCCAGCACCGCCGGATGGGGAGAGGGCTACACCTTC.

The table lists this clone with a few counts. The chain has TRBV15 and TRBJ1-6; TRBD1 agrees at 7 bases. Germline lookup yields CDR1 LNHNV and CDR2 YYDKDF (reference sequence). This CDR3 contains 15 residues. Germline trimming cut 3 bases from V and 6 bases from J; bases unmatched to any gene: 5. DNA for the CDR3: TGTGCCACCAGCAGCGACAGGGCAAGTAATTCACCCCTCCACTTT. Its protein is CATSSDRASNSPLHF. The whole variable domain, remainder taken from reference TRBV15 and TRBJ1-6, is DAMVIQNPRYQVTQFGKPVTLSCSQTLNHNVMYWYQQKSSQAPKLLFHYYDKDFNNEADTPDNFQSRRPNTSFCFLDIRSPGLGDTAMYLCATSSDRASNSPLHFGNGTRLTVT.

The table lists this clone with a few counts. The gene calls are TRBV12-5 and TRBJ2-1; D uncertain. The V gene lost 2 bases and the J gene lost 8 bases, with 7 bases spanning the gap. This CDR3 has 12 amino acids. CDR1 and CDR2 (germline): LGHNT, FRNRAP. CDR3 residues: CASGLTLHEQFF. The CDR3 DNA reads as TGTGCTAGTGGTTTGACTCTACATGAGCAGTTCTTC.

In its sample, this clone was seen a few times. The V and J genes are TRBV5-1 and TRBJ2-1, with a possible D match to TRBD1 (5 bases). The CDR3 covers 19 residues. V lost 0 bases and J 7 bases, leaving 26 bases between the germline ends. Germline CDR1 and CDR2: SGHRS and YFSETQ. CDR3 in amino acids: CASSLEGVRDSIGLNEQFF. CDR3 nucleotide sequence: TGCGCCAGCAGCTTGGAAGGGGTCCGAGACTCTATAGGCCTTAATGAGCAGTTCTTC.

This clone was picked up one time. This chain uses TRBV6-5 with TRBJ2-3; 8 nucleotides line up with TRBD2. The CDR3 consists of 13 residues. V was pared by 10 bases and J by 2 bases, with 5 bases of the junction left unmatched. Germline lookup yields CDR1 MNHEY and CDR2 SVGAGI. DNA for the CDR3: TGTGCCACTAATAGCGGGGACACAGATACGCAGTATTTT. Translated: CATNSGDTDTQYF.

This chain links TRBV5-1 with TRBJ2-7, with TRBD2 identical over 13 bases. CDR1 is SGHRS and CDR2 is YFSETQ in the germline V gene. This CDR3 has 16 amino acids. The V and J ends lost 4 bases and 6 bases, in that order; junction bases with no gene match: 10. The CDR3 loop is CASSQRTSGRAPEQYF. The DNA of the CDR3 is TGCGCCAGCAGCCAGCGAACTAGCGGGAGGGCGCCCGAGCAGTACTTC.

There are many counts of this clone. CDR3 nucleotide sequence: TGTGCCAGCAGTGCCGGACAGGGAAAGGCTTTCTTT. This sequence encodes CASSAGQGKAFF. The J gene is TRBJ1-1, the V gene TRBV6-1; 8 positions match TRBD1. The CDR3 loop spans 12 amino acids. Trimming removed 4 bases from V and 11 bases from J; junction bases left unmatched: 6. CDR1 and CDR2 (germline): MNHNS, SASEGT.

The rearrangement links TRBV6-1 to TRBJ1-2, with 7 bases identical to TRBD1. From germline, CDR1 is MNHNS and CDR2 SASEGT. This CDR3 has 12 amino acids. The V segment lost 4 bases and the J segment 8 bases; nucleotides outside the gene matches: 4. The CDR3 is CASSGQGWGYTF. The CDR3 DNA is TGTGCCAGCAGTGGACAGGGTTGGGGCTACACCTTC.

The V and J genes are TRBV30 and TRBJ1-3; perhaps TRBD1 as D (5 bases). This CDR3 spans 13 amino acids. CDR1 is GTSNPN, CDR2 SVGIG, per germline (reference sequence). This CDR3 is CALQVNSGNTIYF. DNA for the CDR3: TGTGCGTTACAGGTTAACTCTGGAAACACCATATATTTT.

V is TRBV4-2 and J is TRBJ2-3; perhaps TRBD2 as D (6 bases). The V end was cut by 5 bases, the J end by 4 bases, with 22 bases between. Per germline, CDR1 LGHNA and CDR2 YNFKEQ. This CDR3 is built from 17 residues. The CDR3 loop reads CASSEEPAGRPADTQYF. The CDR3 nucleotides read TGTGCCAGCAGCGAGGAACCAGCGGGCCGCCCGGCAGATACGCAGTATTTT.